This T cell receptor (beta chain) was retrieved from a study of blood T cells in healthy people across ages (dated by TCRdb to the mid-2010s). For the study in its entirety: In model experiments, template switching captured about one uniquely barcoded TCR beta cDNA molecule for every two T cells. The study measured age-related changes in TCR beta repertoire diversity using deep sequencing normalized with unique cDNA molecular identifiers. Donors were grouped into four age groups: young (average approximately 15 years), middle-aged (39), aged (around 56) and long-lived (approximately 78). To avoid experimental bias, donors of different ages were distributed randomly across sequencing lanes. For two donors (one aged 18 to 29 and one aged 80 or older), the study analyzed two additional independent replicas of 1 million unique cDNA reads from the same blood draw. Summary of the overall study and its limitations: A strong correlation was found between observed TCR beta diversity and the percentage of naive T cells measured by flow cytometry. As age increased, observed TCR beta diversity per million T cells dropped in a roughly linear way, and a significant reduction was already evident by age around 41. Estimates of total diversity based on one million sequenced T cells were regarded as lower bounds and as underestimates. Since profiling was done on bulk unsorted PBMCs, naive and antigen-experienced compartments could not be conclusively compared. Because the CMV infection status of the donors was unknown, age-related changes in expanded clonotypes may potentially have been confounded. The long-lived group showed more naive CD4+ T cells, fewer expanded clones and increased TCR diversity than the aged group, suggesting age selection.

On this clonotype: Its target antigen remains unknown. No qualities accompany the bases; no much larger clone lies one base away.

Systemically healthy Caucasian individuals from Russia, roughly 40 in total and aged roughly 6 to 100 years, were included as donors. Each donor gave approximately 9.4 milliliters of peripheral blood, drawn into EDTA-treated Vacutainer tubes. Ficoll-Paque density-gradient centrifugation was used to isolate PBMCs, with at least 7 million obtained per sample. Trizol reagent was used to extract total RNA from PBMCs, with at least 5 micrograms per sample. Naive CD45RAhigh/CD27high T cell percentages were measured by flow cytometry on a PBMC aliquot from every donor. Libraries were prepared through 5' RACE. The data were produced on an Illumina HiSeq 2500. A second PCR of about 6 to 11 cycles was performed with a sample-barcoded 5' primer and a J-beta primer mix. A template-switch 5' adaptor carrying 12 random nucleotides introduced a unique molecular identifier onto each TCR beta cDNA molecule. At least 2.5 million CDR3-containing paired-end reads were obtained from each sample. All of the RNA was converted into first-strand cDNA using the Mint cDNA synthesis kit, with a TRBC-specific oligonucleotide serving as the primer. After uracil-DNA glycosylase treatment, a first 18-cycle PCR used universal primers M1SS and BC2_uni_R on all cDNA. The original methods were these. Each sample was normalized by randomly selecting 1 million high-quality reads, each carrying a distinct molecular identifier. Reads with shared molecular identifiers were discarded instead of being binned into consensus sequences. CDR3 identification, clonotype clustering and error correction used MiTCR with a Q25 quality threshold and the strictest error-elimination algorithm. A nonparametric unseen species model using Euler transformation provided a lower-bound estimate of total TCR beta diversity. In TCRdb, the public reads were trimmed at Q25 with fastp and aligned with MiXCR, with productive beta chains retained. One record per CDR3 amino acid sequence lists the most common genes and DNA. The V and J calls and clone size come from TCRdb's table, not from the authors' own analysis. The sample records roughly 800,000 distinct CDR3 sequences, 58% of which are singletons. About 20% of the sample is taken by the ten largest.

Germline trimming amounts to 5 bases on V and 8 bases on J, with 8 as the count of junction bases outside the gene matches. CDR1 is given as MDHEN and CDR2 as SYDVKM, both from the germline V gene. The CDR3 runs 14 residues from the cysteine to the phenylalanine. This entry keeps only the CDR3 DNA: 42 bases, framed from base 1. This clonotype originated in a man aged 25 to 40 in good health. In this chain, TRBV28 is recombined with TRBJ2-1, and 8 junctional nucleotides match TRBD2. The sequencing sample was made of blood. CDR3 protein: CASSPPGLEYEQFF. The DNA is TGTGCCAGCAGTCCCCCGGGACTAGAGTATGAGCAGTTCTTC.